The 29 T cell receptor beta chains presented below share a single source sample, sequenced in a study of human T cells and chemical hapten exposure. TCRdb itself ran the RACE reads through MiXCR, one entry per CDR3 protein. This table holds over 80,000 distinct CDR3 sequences, 11% found once. Time point of the sample: patch test 3, about 24 weeks after DPC sensitization. Treatment given: therapeutic diphenylcyclopropenone sensitization with weekly scalp DPC. The specimen comprised whole blood, sampled in connection with sensitization to the hapten diphenylcyclopropenone (DPC). Receptor source: a woman in her 30s with alopecia areata. Some clones in this sample may be carry-over from other donors' samples.

This clonotype was observed a handful of times. V gene TRBV27 combines with J gene TRBJ2-1; 7 bases are a match to TRBD2. This CDR3 is 16 amino acids long. CDR1 is MNHEY and CDR2 is SMNVEV in the germline V gene (reference sequence). With 2 bases clipped from V and 5 bases from J, the junction kept 9 bases outside the gene matches. The DNA for the CDR3 is TGTGCCAGCAGTTTACGACTAGCAGGCTCTCACAATGAGCAGTTCTTC. It yields the protein CASSLRLAGSHNEQFF.

V usage is TRBV20-1 and J usage is TRBJ1-1, with D perhaps TRBD1 (5 bases). The CDR3 runs 14 residues. Per the germline V gene, CDR1 is DFQATT and CDR2 is SNEGSKA (reference sequence). V was cut by 0 bases and J by 2 bases, with 10 bases left in between. CDR3 protein: CSAREPQGNTEAFF. CDR3 bases: TGCAGTGCTAGAGAGCCTCAGGGAAACACTGAAGCTTTCTTT.

This clonotype was seen more than once but under ten times. The chain recombines TRBV14 with TRBJ1-5; D gene uncertain. This CDR3 spans 12 amino acids. The germline V gene encodes CDR1 SGHDN and CDR2 FVKESK. V was trimmed by 3 bases and J by 6 bases, leaving 6 bases between them. In DNA form, the CDR3 reads TGTGCCAGCAGCCAGTGGGGTCAGCCCCAGCATTTT. Translated, it gives CASSQWGQPQHF.

There are a few counts of this clonotype. The chain combines TRBV7-6 with TRBJ2-1, with TRBD2 matching over 11 bases. V lost 5 bases to trimming and J lost 9 bases; unmatched junction nucleotides: 6. The V gene's germline CDR1 is SGHVS and CDR2 FNYEAQ. This CDR3 has 14 residues. The CDR3 DNA follows: TGTGCCAGCAGCGAGGGACTAGCGGCGGGTGAGCAGTTCTTC. Translation: CASSEGLAAGEQFF.

This rearrangement joins TRBV20-1 to TRBJ2-6; TRBD1 agrees at 9 bases. The length of the CDR3 is 16 residues. V was clipped by 6 bases and J by 0 bases; unmatched bases: 6. Germline V CDR1 and CDR2: DFQATT, SNEGSKA (reference sequence). This CDR3 reads CSAPRDRVSGANVLTF. The CDR3 coding sequence is TGCAGTGCCCCCCGGGACAGGGTCTCTGGGGCCAACGTCCTGACTTTC.

This clonotype was observed many times. This chain joins TRBV20-1 and TRBJ2-1; 9 bases line up with TRBD1. V was clipped by 3 bases and J by 6 bases; unmatched bases: 6. Per the germline V gene, CDR1 is DFQATT and CDR2 is SNEGSKA (reference sequence). CDR3 length: 14 residues. CDR3 protein: CSARDRGWPNEQFF. The DNA for the CDR3 is TGCAGTGCTAGGGACAGGGGTTGGCCCAATGAGCAGTTCTTC.

V usage is TRBV9 and J usage is TRBJ2-1, with 10 bases that match TRBD2. This CDR3 region has 17 residues. CDR1 SGDLS and CDR2 YYNGEE come from the germline V gene. J lost 5 bases, V lost 3 bases, and 11 bases had no gene match. The CDR3 is CASSALPTSGTDNEQFF. In DNA form, the CDR3 reads TGTGCCAGCAGCGCCCTTCCTACTAGCGGGACCGACAATGAGCAGTTCTTC. Filled out from reference TRBV9 and TRBJ2-1, the complete variable domain reads DSGVTQTPKHLITATGQRVTLRCSPRSGDLSVYWYQQSLDQGLQFLIQYYNGEERAKGNILERFSAQQFPDLHSELNLSSLELGDSALYFCASSALPTSGTDNEQFFGPGTRLTVL.

V and J are TRBV12-3 or TRBV12-4 and TRBJ1-2; the D gene is possibly TRBD1 (5 bases). The CDR3 has 11 residues. Trimming pared 2 bases from V and 8 bases from J, leaving 6 bases between. The CDR3 DNA follows: TGTGCCAGCAGTTTACAGGGAGGCTACACCTTC. Protein: CASSLQGGYTF.

This clonotype was detected many times. The chain joins TRBV7-9 to TRBJ1-4; TRBD1 aligns across 9 bases. The CDR3 runs to 15 residues. Germline V CDR1 and CDR2: SEHNR, FQNEAQ (reference sequence). J gave up 7 bases and V 5 bases, and 8 bases lay outside the gene matches. CDR3 in DNA: TGTGCCAGCAGCCTGACACAGGGGGCCGGTGAAAAACTGTTTTTT. Protein: CASSLTQGAGEKLFF.

This clonotype was seen ten or more times. This chain uses TRBV7-9 with TRBJ2-7, with 7 bases lining up with TRBD2. The V gene's germline CDR1 is SEHNR and CDR2 FQNEAQ (reference sequence). The CDR3 has 15 amino acids. V shed 8 bases, J shed 2 bases, and the junction held 12 bases outside the gene matches. The CDR3 is CASQDQEGLAYEQYF. Here the CDR3 DNA reads TGTGCCAGCCAAGACCAGGAAGGACTAGCCTACGAGCAGTACTTC.

The DNA of the CDR3 is TGTGCCAGCAGTCTAACTGCATACAATGAGCAGTTCTTC. This codes for CASSLTAYNEQFF. The chain uses TRBV28 and TRBJ2-1; D not resolved. V was pared by 5 bases and J by 4 bases, with 9 bases between. The germline V gene encodes CDR1 MDHEN and CDR2 SYDVKM. CDR3 length: 13 residues.

This clonotype was seen repeatedly, ten times or more. V is TRBV30 and J is TRBJ1-6; D is uncertain. V shed 2 bases and J shed 7 bases, with 9 bases lying between them. The germline V gene has CDR1 GTSNPN and CDR2 SVGIG (reference sequence). The CDR3 covers 13 residues. The CDR3 sequence is CAWSPDGNSPLHF. The CDR3 DNA reads as TGTGCCTGGAGTCCGGACGGAAATTCACCCCTCCACTTT.

This clonotype was observed at least ten times. V usage is TRBV6-1 and J usage is TRBJ2-7; 13 nucleotides agree with TRBD2. The CDR3 spans 14 residues. Germline CDR1 and CDR2: MNHNS and SASEGT. With 6 bases clipped from V and 2 bases from J, the junction kept 1 base outside the gene matches. CDR3 amino acids: CASRLAGGAYEQYF. CDR3 coding DNA: TGTGCCAGCAGACTAGCGGGAGGGGCCTACGAGCAGTACTTC.

This clonotype occurred many times. J is TRBJ2-1 and V is TRBV10-3; no clear D. Looked up from germline, CDR1 is ENHRY and CDR2 is SYGVKD. The CDR3 extends over 13 amino acids. The germline V and J ends were trimmed by 2 bases and 6 bases, with 8 bases remaining between them. The CDR3 sequence is CAISEMTSNEQFF. In DNA form, the CDR3 reads TGTGCCATCAGTGAGATGACTTCCAATGAGCAGTTCTTC.

This clonotype came up many times. This chain joins TRBV11-2 and TRBJ2-7, with D possibly TRBD1 on 5 matching bases. The V gene lost 0 bases and the J gene lost 3 bases, with 9 bases spanning the gap. The CDR3 spans 14 residues. In germline, CDR1 is SGHAT, CDR2 FQNNGV. CDR3 region: CASSLETASYEQYV. The CDR3 DNA reads as TGTGCCAGCAGCTTAGAGACAGCCAGCTACGAGCAGTACGTC.

The chain combines TRBV30 with TRBJ2-7; 7 bases are a match to TRBD1. The CDR3 loop spans 13 amino acids. V trimming: 6 bases; J trimming: 0 bases; junction bases outside the gene matches: 5. Germline V lookup: CDR1 GTSNPN, CDR2 SVGIG (reference sequence). CDR3 coding DNA: TGTGCCTGTCCGGGACAGAGCTCCTACGAGCAGTACTTC. This sequence encodes CACPGQSSYEQYF.

This clonotype was seen more than once but under ten times. V is TRBV11-2 and J is TRBJ2-1; D is unresolved. Germline CDR1 reads SGHAT; CDR2 reads FQNNGV. V lost 4 bases to trimming and J lost 10 bases, with 11 bases between them. The CDR3 totals 12 residues. The CDR3 spells CASSYLQREQFF. The CDR3 nucleotides are TGTGCCAGCAGCTACTTACAGAGGGAGCAGTTCTTC.

This clonotype was counted between two and nine times. The chain has TRBV6-2 or TRBV6-3 and TRBJ2-1; D tentatively fits TRBD1 or TRBD2 (5 bases each). Per the germline V gene, CDR1 is MNHEY and CDR2 is SVGEGT. The V gene lost 4 bases and the J gene lost 3 bases, with 13 bases spanning the gap. CDR3 size: 15 residues. CDR3 coding DNA: TGTGCCAGCAGTTCCCTCCCGGGACGCTACAATGAGCAGTTCTTC. Protein: CASSSLPGRYNEQFF.

Many counts were recorded for this clonotype. V is TRBV20-1 and J is TRBJ1-1; the D gene is possibly TRBD1 (6 bases). V was clipped by 6 bases and J by 1 base, with 18 bases between them. Germline V gene lookup returns CDR1 DFQATT and CDR2 SNEGSKA (reference sequence). This CDR3 has 15 residues. The CDR3 loop is CSAHRGADRNTEAFF. CDR3 bases: TGCAGTGCACATCGGGGGGCGGACCGGAACACTGAAGCTTTCTTT.

The rearrangement joins TRBV6-2 or TRBV6-3 to TRBJ1-2; no firm D call. V dropped 6 bases and J dropped 4 bases, with 9 bases sitting between them. CDR3 size: 12 residues. The germline V gene has CDR1 MNHEY and CDR2 SVGEGT. CDR3 in DNA: TGTGCCAGCAGCTCCTCCCTCTATGGCTACACCTTC. It codes for CASSSSLYGYTF.

This clonotype showed up just a few times. The chain has TRBV7-9 and TRBJ1-6; D is unresolved. Per the germline V gene, CDR1 is SEHNR and CDR2 is FQNEAQ (reference sequence). V lost 2 bases, J lost 6 bases, and 11 bases lay in between. The CDR3 extends over 15 amino acids. This CDR3 is CASSLIESANSPLHF. The CDR3 bases are TGTGCCAGCAGCTTAATCGAGTCAGCTAATTCACCCCTCCACTTT.

This chain uses TRBV29-1 with TRBJ2-5; 14 nucleotides match TRBD2. Per germline, CDR1 SQVTM and CDR2 ANQGSEA. This CDR3 contains 15 residues. Trimming at V came to 6 bases and at J to 1 base, leaving 4 bases not matched to a gene. CDR3 protein: CSVGTSGSRQETQYF. CDR3 nucleotides: TGCAGCGTCGGGACTAGCGGGAGTCGCCAAGAGACCCAGTACTTC.

The sample holds many counts of this clonotype. The chain recombines TRBV7-2 with TRBJ2-1; 9 bases match TRBD2. This CDR3 is 16 amino acids long. Germline assignment: CDR1 SGHTA and CDR2 FQGNSA. J lost 4 bases, V lost 1 base, and 5 bases had no gene match. The CDR3 sequence: CASSLELTSGYNEQFF. In nucleotides, the CDR3 is TGTGCCAGCAGCTTAGAGCTGACTAGCGGATACAATGAGCAGTTCTTC. Full variable domain (remainder filled in from reference TRBV7-2 and TRBJ2-1): GAGVSQSPSNKVTEKGKDVELRCDPISGHTALYWYRQSLGQGLEFLIYFQGNSAPDKSGLPSDRFSAERTGGSVSTLTIQRTQQEDSAVYLCASSLELTSGYNEQFFGPGTRLTVL.

This clonotype occurred many times. The V and J genes are TRBV5-6 and TRBJ2-2; D possibly corresponds to TRBD1 (5 bases). V lost 0 bases, J lost 5 bases, and 5 bases lay in between. Germline lookup yields CDR1 SGHDT and CDR2 YYEEEE. This CDR3 is built from 13 residues. CDR3 DNA sequence: TGTGCCAGCAGCTTGGGACAGACCGGGGAGCTGTTTTTT. Protein sequence: CASSLGQTGELFF.

This clonotype was seen at least ten times. The chain couples TRBV2 to TRBJ2-1, with 9 positions matching TRBD1. V lost 10 bases to trimming and J lost 7 bases; unmatched junction nucleotides: 8. This CDR3 region has 13 residues. In germline, CDR1 is SNHLY, CDR2 FYNNEI. The CDR3 protein is CATCLDRGNEQFF. The CDR3 bases are TGTGCCACTTGCCTGGACAGGGGTAATGAGCAGTTCTTC.

The J gene is TRBJ2-2, the V gene TRBV10-2; no definite D call. Germline CDR1 and CDR2: WSHSY and SAAADI. The CDR3 is 15 residues long. Trimming left V 3 bases short and J 3 bases short, with 11 bases between. The CDR3, as DNA: TGCGCCAGCAGTGAATCTCGCAGCCACACCGGGGAGCTGTTTTTT. Its protein is CASSESRSHTGELFF.

This rearrangement joins TRBV5-5 to TRBJ2-3, with no clear D. The CDR3 runs to 14 residues. The germline gives CDR1 SGHKS, CDR2 YYEKEE (reference sequence). V was trimmed by 0 bases and J by 4 bases, leaving 9 bases between them. CDR3 sequence: CASSLDPGPDTQYF. CDR3 sequence (DNA): TGTGCCAGCAGCTTGGACCCGGGCCCAGATACGCAGTATTTT.

The chain carries TRBV12-3 or TRBV12-4 and TRBJ2-2; the D gene is possibly TRBD1 (6 bases). The CDR3 sequence is 14 residues long. V was pared by 7 bases and J by 6 bases, with 15 bases between. The CDR3 reads CASTLDRLAGELFF. The CDR3 DNA is TGTGCCAGCACCCTCGACAGGTTGGCCGGGGAGCTGTTTTTT.

Here the CDR3 DNA reads TGTGCCAGCAGCCTCATCTGGGGGGTCTACAATGAGCAGTTCTTC. Encoded protein: CASSLIWGVYNEQFF. The gene calls are TRBV28 and TRBJ2-1; perhaps TRBD2 as D (6 bases). Trimming pared 6 bases from V and 3 bases from J, leaving 15 bases between. This CDR3 is 15 amino acids long. Germline CDR1 is MDHEN and CDR2 is SYDVKM. Together with reference TRBV28 and TRBJ2-1, the CDR3 gives the full variable domain: DVKVTQSSRYLVKRTGEKVFLECVQDMDHENMFWYRQDPGLGLRLIYFSYDVKMKEKGDIPEGYSVSREKKERFSLILESASTNQTSMYLCASSLIWGVYNEQFFGPGTRLTVL.